Below are 22 T cell receptor beta chains sequenced from a single sample in a study of cytomegalovirus exposure and HLA in healthy donors. The primer mix had 60 Vbeta and 13 Jbeta primers. The assay was immunoSEQ multiplex PCR, and TCRdb's table has in-frame clones only and misses some. The table lists 140,000 or so clones, 88% of them singletons. Input material: PBMCs. Receptors were obtained from a woman in her forties in good health and CMV-seronegative.

The rearrangement joins TRBV30 to TRBJ1-2; D unresolved. Trimming removed 1 base at V and 4 bases at J, with 13 bases between. The germline V gene has CDR1 GTSNPN and CDR2 SVGIG (reference sequence). The CDR3 is 14 residues long. The CDR3 DNA is TGTGCCTGGAGTGAAGGGAGAAGAAGCTATGGCTACACCTTC. It yields the protein CAWSEGRRSYGYTF. The whole variable domain, remainder taken from reference TRBV30 and TRBJ1-2, is SQTIHQWPATLVQPVGSPLSLECTVEGTSNPNLYWYRQAAGRGLQLLFYSVGIGQISSEVPQNLSASRPQDRQFILSSKKLLLSDSGFYLCAWSEGRRSYGYTFGSGTRLTVV.

The CDR3 bases are TGTGCCAGCAGTGAATCGTGGTCAGCGGGGGCTTTCTTT. Its protein product is CASSESWSAGAFF. This sequence joins TRBV25-1 and TRBJ1-1; D remains unclear. From germline, CDR1 is MGHDK and CDR2 SYGVNS. Trimming took 1 base from V and 11 from J, leaving 14 bases between them. This CDR3 is built from 13 residues.

The chain employs TRBV9 and TRBJ2-1, with 14 positions matching TRBD2. V dropped 5 bases and J dropped 7; count of bases not matched to a gene: 14. The CDR3 consists of 18 residues. Germline lookup yields CDR1 SGDLS and CDR2 YYNGEE. Written as DNA, the CDR3 is TGTGCCAGCAGTACCGGGACTAGCGGGAGCTGGGGGGGGAATGAGCAGTTCTTC. Amino acid sequence: CASSTGTSGSWGGNEQFF.

V and J are TRBV5-8 and TRBJ2-7; 8 positions agree with TRBD1. Germline V CDR1 and CDR2: SGHTS, YDEGEE. The CDR3 runs to 16 residues. V lost 4 bases, J lost 4 bases, and 13 bases stayed unmatched. The CDR3, as DNA: TGTGCCAGCAGCATGGCCTTCAGGACAGGGAAATACGAGCAGTACTTC. Encoded protein: CASSMAFRTGKYEQYF.

The genes are TRBV7-9 and TRBJ2-1, with D tentatively TRBD1 (6 bases). The CDR3 extends over 13 amino acids. Germline lookup yields CDR1 SEHNR and CDR2 FQNEAQ (reference sequence). Trimming stripped 5 bases from V and 6 bases from J, with 11 bases between. CDR3 in DNA: TGTGCCAGCAGCATTCAGGGGAGCAATGAGCAGTTCTTC. It is translated as CASSIQGSNEQFF.

The genes are TRBV5-4 and TRBJ1-4, with 7 bases identical to TRBD1. From germline, CDR1 is SGHNT and CDR2 YYREEE (reference sequence). There are 16 residues in the CDR3. The V segment lost 3 bases and the J segment 6 bases; nucleotides outside the gene matches: 11. As DNA, the CDR3 is TGTGCCAGCAGCTCCAAAAAACAGGGGACGTATGAAAAACTGTTTTTT. Amino acid sequence: CASSSKKQGTYEKLFF.

The genes are TRBV28 and TRBJ2-3; 9 bases align to TRBD2. The trim removed 2 bases at V and 2 bases at J, leaving 8 bases unmatched. Germline V gene lookup returns CDR1 MDHEN and CDR2 SYDVKM. CDR3 length: 17 amino acids. The CDR3 nucleotides read TGTGCCAGCAGTTTACGGCGGGAGGGCCGGTTCACAGATACGCAGTATTTT. This translates into CASSLRREGRFTDTQYF. The full variable domain, rest sourced from reference TRBV28 and TRBJ2-3, is DVKVTQSSRYLVKRTGEKVFLECVQDMDHENMFWYRQDPGLGLRLIYFSYDVKMKEKGDIPEGYSVSREKKERFSLILESASTNQTSMYLCASSLRREGRFTDTQYFGPGTRLTVL.

This chain uses TRBV5-8 with TRBJ2-3, with 7 bases identical to TRBD2. The junction had 0 bases not matched to a gene; V was cut back by 0 bases and J by 2 bases. Germline CDR1 SGHTS, CDR2 YDEGEE. This CDR3 is 14 amino acids long. The CDR3 DNA sequence: TGTGCCAGCAGCTTGGGGGACTACACAGATACGCAGTATTTT. Its translation: CASSLGDYTDTQYF. Drawing the rest from reference TRBV5-8 and TRBJ2-3, the complete variable domain is EAGVTQSPTHLIKTRGQQATLRCSPISGHTSVYWYQQALGLGLQFLLWYDEGEERNRGNFPPRFSGRQFPNYSSELNVNALELEDSALYLCASSLGDYTDTQYFGPGTRLTVL.

This clone was picked up one time. J is TRBJ1-3 and V is TRBV7-8, with D possibly being TRBD1 (5 bases). V lost 4 bases and J 4 bases, leaving 17 bases between the germline ends. This CDR3 contains 16 residues. The germline V gene has CDR1 SGHVS and CDR2 FQNEAQ. DNA of the CDR3: TGTGCCAGCAGCTCCACCGGACCCCAGGGAGGAAACACCATATATTTT. Its protein product is CASSSTGPQGGNTIYF.

This chain uses TRBV7-8 with TRBJ2-2; perhaps TRBD2 as D (5 bases). Germline CDR1 SGHVS, CDR2 FQNEAQ. V lost 5 bases and J lost 8, with 15 bases in between. The CDR3 covers 14 residues. The CDR3 coding sequence is TGTGCCAGCAGCCAAAATCGGGGTGGTGGGGAGCTGTTTTTT. Its protein is CASSQNRGGGELFF.

This rearrangement joins TRBV5-1 to TRBJ2-1; TRBD2 agrees at 13 bases. Germline values: CDR1 SGHRS, CDR2 YFSETQ. Trimming cost V 4 bases and J 9 bases; bases outside gene matches: 4. This CDR3 region has 14 residues. CDR3 residues: CASSPGTSGVEQFF. CDR3 sequence (DNA): TGCGCCAGCAGCCCGGGGACTAGCGGGGTTGAGCAGTTCTTC.

This clone was found a few times. The rearrangement uses TRBV28 and TRBJ2-7; maybe TRBD1 (5 bases). Germline CDR1 MDHEN, CDR2 SYDVKM. The ends were cut back, 4 bases at V and 1 base at J, with 8 bases in the middle. This CDR3 has 13 residues. The CDR3: CASSSGMSYEQYF. CDR3 coding DNA: TGTGCCAGCAGTTCAGGGATGTCCTACGAGCAGTACTTC. The whole variable domain, filled in from reference TRBV28 and TRBJ2-7, reads DVKVTQSSRYLVKRTGEKVFLECVQDMDHENMFWYRQDPGLGLRLIYFSYDVKMKEKGDIPEGYSVSREKKERFSLILESASTNQTSMYLCASSSGMSYEQYFGPGTRLTVT.

The chain joins TRBV11-2 to TRBJ2-1, with a possible D match to TRBD1 (5 bases). This CDR3 is 14 amino acids long. V lost 9 bases to trimming and J lost 3 bases, with 15 bases between them. Germline V gene lookup returns CDR1 SGHAT and CDR2 FQNNGV. DNA for the CDR3: TGTGCCAGTAAAGGGGAAGTGCTCTACAATGAGCAGTTCTTC. Translated, it gives CASKGEVLYNEQFF.

This chain joins TRBV4-1 and TRBJ1-5; no clear D gene. CDR1 is MGHRA and CDR2 is YSYEKL in the germline V gene. Trimming removed 8 bases from V and 1 base from J, with 15 bases in between. The CDR3 has 15 amino acids. The CDR3 DNA is TGCGCCAGCGGTCCCTCTGTCGCGAGCAATCAGCCCCAGCATTTT. It specifies CASGPSVASNQPQHF.

The chain carries TRBV19 and TRBJ1-5, with D unclear. From germline, CDR1 is LNHDA and CDR2 SQIVND (reference sequence). The CDR3 runs 15 residues. The V and J ends lost 5 bases and 2 bases respectively, with 13 bases between them. The chain's CDR3 is CASSHTNTGNQPQHF. CDR3 in DNA: TGTGCCAGTAGTCATACTAACACCGGCAATCAGCCCCAGCATTTT.

The chain has TRBV7-8 and TRBJ2-1; D unclear. V was pared by 5 bases and J by 4 bases, with 21 bases between. This CDR3 has 17 amino acids. Germline values: CDR1 SGHVS, CDR2 FQNEAQ. CDR3 in DNA: TGTGCCAGCAGCAACGGCCCCTCTTACTTACTATACAATGAGCAGTTCTTC. This sequence encodes CASSNGPSYLLYNEQFF.

The chain carries TRBV9 and TRBJ2-1; D might be TRBD2 (5 bases). Germline V lookup: CDR1 SGDLS, CDR2 YYNGEE. Deletions cut 0 bases from V and 8 bases from J, with 12 bases between. The CDR3 extends over 14 amino acids. For the CDR3, the DNA is TGTGCCAGCAGCGTAGAGTCTAGCTCGGATGAGCAGTTCTTC. The encoded protein is CASSVESSSDEQFF.

V and J are TRBV5-1 and TRBJ2-2; 9 bases map to TRBD1. The germline V gene has CDR1 SGHRS and CDR2 YFSETQ. Unmatched junction bases numbered 7, after V lost 3 bases and J lost 4 bases. The CDR3 is 16 residues long. Written as DNA, the CDR3 is TGCGCCAGCAGCTCGGAGACAGGGGGGCCCACCGGGGAGCTGTTTTTT. Its protein product is CASSSETGGPTGELFF.

This clone occurred many times. The V gene is TRBV6-5, the J gene TRBJ2-1; possibly TRBD2 for D (7 bases). The germline CDR1 and CDR2 sequences are MNHEY and SVGAGI. V shed 8 bases and J shed 6 bases, with 11 bases lying between them. The CDR3 loop spans 12 amino acids. CDR3 nucleotide sequence: TGTGCCAGCGGGGGGGCTGTCAATGAGCAGTTCTTC. It codes for CASGGAVNEQFF.

The chain employs TRBV18 and TRBJ2-7; 9 bases align to TRBD1. J gave up 5 bases and V 4 bases, and 6 bases lay outside the gene matches. The CDR3 has 14 residues. CDR1 and CDR2 from the germline V gene are KGHSH and LQKENI. The CDR3: CASSRGQGADEQYF. The CDR3 DNA follows: TGTGCCAGCTCACGGGGACAGGGAGCAGACGAGCAGTACTTC.

The chain uses TRBV9 and TRBJ1-3; no firm D call. The V end was cut by 2 bases, the J end by 0 bases, with 12 bases between. This CDR3 spans 16 amino acids. Germline CDR1 is SGDLS and CDR2 is YYNGEE. The CDR3 DNA sequence: TGTGCCAGCAGCGTTGGTCTTAGCCGCTCTGGAAACACCATATATTTT. Translating it yields CASSVGLSRSGNTIYF.

This clone was seen more than once but under ten times. The V call is TRBV6-5, the J call TRBJ2-7; a possible D gene is TRBD1 (5 bases). V was pared by 2 bases and J by 8 bases, with 13 bases between. Germline V lookup: CDR1 MNHEY, CDR2 SVGAGI. The CDR3 consists of 13 residues. The CDR3 reads CASSYGSGYKQYF. Here the CDR3 DNA reads TGTGCCAGCAGTTACGGGTCAGGGTATAAGCAGTACTTC.